The entry below describes one T cell receptor (beta chain). The V gene lost 0 bases and the J gene lost 5 bases, with 11 bases spanning the gap. Germline values: CDR1 SGHRS, CDR2 YFSETQ. The CDR3 sequence is 14 residues long. The entry originates in a study of T cell changes during pregnancy in multiple sclerosis. Using immunoSEQ multiplex PCR, the repertoire was profiled, and TCRdb retains in-frame clones only, with some absent. Here the sample spans 65,000 to 80,000 clones, approximately 93% being singletons. The chain uses TRBV5-1 and TRBJ1-1, with no clear D. Sequencing used peripheral blood, obtained in the second trimester of pregnancy. This receptor was identified in a female donor with multiple sclerosis, enrolled in a pregnancy study. The chain's CDR3 is CASSLGGRETEAFF. The CDR3, as DNA: TGCGCCAGCAGCTTGGGTGGGAGGGAAACTGAAGCTTTCTTT.